This T cell receptor (beta chain) was sequenced for a study of T-cell reconstitution after alpha-beta-depleted transplantation in children. General study points: Most T-cell counts and diversity one year after the transplant came from T cells that were newly produced. Surviving recipient T cells and thymic progenitors produced the high day-60 TCRbeta diversity seen in some patients. Several hundred graft clones that had expanded were reportedly the source of alpha-beta T cells about two months after transplant.

Unique molecular identifiers were incorporated into the prepared TCRbeta library. Via MiXCR, TCRdb re-called the PCR reads, giving one row per CDR3 protein. The data show approximately 500,000 distinct CDR3 sequences, over 9.5% seen once. Germline values: CDR1 DFQATT, CDR2 SNEGSKA (reference sequence). The CDR3 spans 15 residues. The junction had 13 bases not matched to a gene; V was cut back by 6 bases and J by 13 bases. As regards this clonotype: The antigen remains unidentified.

This sequence was found in a child between 2 and 9 years old with inherited bone marrow failure, due to receive a stem cell transplant. J is TRBJ2-1 and V is TRBV20-1; 15 positions match TRBD2. This sample comprised PBMCs, obtained before TCRalphabeta/CD19-depleted stem cell transplant. In nucleotides, the CDR3 is TGCAGTGCGACCGGACTAGCGGGAGGGAGCCGCGACCAGTTCTTC. Translating gives CSATGLAGGSRDQFF.